Listed below are T cell receptor beta chains from one sample, sequenced in a study of blood T cell repertoires in COVID-19. Method: immunoSEQ multiplex PCR; TCRdb's copy keeps in-frame clones and lacks some. The sample has roughly 260,000 clones, 83% seen once. Specimen: PBMCs or T cells enriched from blood (not recorded which). Source of these receptors: a woman in her 40s who had been exposed to COVID-19. CDR3s include the opening cysteine and the closing phenylalanine or tryptophan. A D gene is named only where the DNA matches it firmly. Size values are once, few and many counts, or a class for expanded clones, and some rows have none.

D gene,J gene,V gene,clone size,CDR3 protein,CDR3 DNA
NA,TRBJ1-6,TRBV6-5,NA,CASRRQEIYNSPLHF,TGTGCCAGCAGGCGACAGGAAATTTATAATTCACCCCTCCACTTT
NA,TRBJ1-2,TRBV27,NA,CASSPRQAGNGYTF,TGTGCCAGCAGTCCGAGACAGGCCGGTAATGGCTACACCTTC
TRBD2,TRBJ2-7,TRBV19,NA,CASSSPSGTYEQYF,TGTGCCAGTAGTAGCCCTAGCGGGACCTACGAGCAGTACTTC
TRBD1,TRBJ1-5,TRBV6-6,NA,CASSYRTGDNQPQHF,TGTGCCAGCAGTTACCGGACAGGGGACAATCAGCCCCAGCATTTT
TRBD1,TRBJ1-2,TRBV7-8,NA,CASSIRQGEEGYTF,TGTGCCAGCAGCATTAGACAGGGGGAGGAAGGCTACACCTTC
NA,TRBJ1-5,TRBV19,NA,CATTQNQGQPQHF,TGTGCCACCACTCAAAACCAGGGCCAGCCCCAGCATTTT
NA,TRBJ2-2,TRBV7-9,once,CASSPSRVSTGELFF,TGTGCCAGCAGCCCCTCCCGGGTGTCCACCGGGGAGCTGTTTTTT
NA,TRBJ1-1,TRBV6-1,NA,CASSEIWGQAFF,TGTGCCAGCAGTGAAATTTGGGGGCAGGCTTTCTTT
NA,TRBJ1-5,TRBV30,few,CAWSVRFDQPQHF,TGTGCCTGGAGTGTACGGTTCGATCAGCCCCAGCATTTT
TRBD1,TRBJ2-3,TRBV7-8,NA,CATSTGGSSGNTQYF,TGTGCCACTTCGACAGGGGGCAGTTCAGGGAATACGCAGTATTTT
NA,TRBJ2-5,TRBV6-2/TRBV6-3,NA,CASSWRVGLGETQYF,TGTGCCAGCAGTTGGAGGGTTGGTCTGGGGGAGACCCAGTACTTC
NA,TRBJ1-4,TRBV11-3,NA,CASSSSTHRDLMKELFF,TGTGCCAGCAGCTCAAGCACCCACAGGGACCTAATGAAAGAACTGTTTTTT
TRBD1,TRBJ1-2,TRBV11-2,NA,CASSIGQAYGYTF,TGTGCCAGCAGCATCGGACAGGCATATGGCTACACCTTC
TRBD2,TRBJ2-2,TRBV7-2,NA,CASSHRSRGGNTGELFF,TGTGCCAGCAGCCACCGGTCGCGGGGGGGCAACACCGGGGAGCTGTTTTTT